This T cell receptor (beta chain) came from a study of monozygotic twins with inflammatory bowel disease. The CDR3 runs to 18 residues. Germline V gene data show CDR1 as MDHEN and CDR2 as SYDVKM. Reprocessing the 5' RACE reads, TCRdb reports a single entry for every CDR3 protein and omits DNA. The table lists around 450,000 distinct CDR3 sequences. The TCR sequence derives from a human donor with ulcerative colitis or Crohn's disease, or a healthy co-twin of an affected twin (not recorded which). The sequenced sample was blood. The rearrangement uses TRBV28 and TRBJ2-2; TCRdb lists TRBD2, though no DNA is available to test this call. The CDR3 sequence: CASKPVSGRQQGTGELFF. The full variable domain, its missing parts supplied by reference TRBV28 and TRBJ2-2, is DVKVTQSSRYLVKRTGEKVFLECVQDMDHENMFWYRQDPGLGLRLIYFSYDVKMKEKGDIPEGYSVSREKKERFSLILESASTNQTSMYLCASKPVSGRQQGTGELFFGEGSRLTVL.